This TCR beta chain was found in a study of cytomegalovirus exposure and HLA in healthy donors (TCRdb year 2017). Some background on the complete study: According to a later analysis, the approximately 130 validation repertoires were produced on the same platform as the roughly 700 repertoires of the first cohort. To predict cytomegalovirus infection status, the study brought together high-throughput TCR immunosequencing, statistical association of individual TCRs with disease status, and machine learning. A separate validation cohort of 100 to 150 different subjects was used in addition to the 666-subject first cohort. The study aimed to test whether cataloging public T cell receptors could reveal signatures of past pathogen exposure. Results the study describes overall, beyond this receptor: A later analysis found that TCRs clustered in the first cohort also tended to co-occur in the 100 to 150 validation repertoires, with approximately 94% of cluster scores above 0. A few of the identified cytomegalovirus-associated TCR beta chains were confirmed in vitro to be specific for cytomegalovirus antigens. The authors suggested that the approach could potentially be extended to other disease states and immunological phenotypes. While some public TCRs were present in many individuals, most TCR sequences turned up only very rarely across donors. The study listed 164 TCR beta chains as associated with cytomegalovirus. The classifier was reported to diagnose cytomegalovirus status with high specificity and sensitivity in both the original cohort and the validation cohort. The validation cohort had no HLA typing available for a later analysis, so co-occurrence within that cohort was assessed over all 130 or so repertoires.

For this clone: Its recognized antigen is unknown. Per-base qualities were not stored, and no clone one base away is much larger.

Ends trimmed: V by 2 bases, J by 5 bases; bases unmatched to a gene: 11. From its cysteine to its phenylalanine, the CDR3 spans 17 amino acids. Here the CDR3 DNA is all that survives: 51 bases in frame from base 1. Based on the germline V gene, the CDR1 and CDR2 sequences are SGHTA and FQGNSA. The library relied on the immunoSEQ multiplex PCR assay. In the original analysis: A statistical classification framework was built to diagnose cytomegalovirus status from the catalog of TCR beta chain sequences. TCRdb stores this immuneACCESS table with in-frame sequences only. Part of the clones is absent; in the studies checked, under half of the shortfall reflects unresolved V genes, and no reason is known for the rest. The V and J calls and the clone size are those of that table, but D and trimming were determined from the DNA. Across this sample there are roughly 80,000 clones, with 94% seen only once. Jointly, the top ten make up less than 2.5% of the sample.

Separate from the approximately 700-subject first cohort, the validation cohort of roughly 120 subjects was the group to which the donors belonged. The source of this sequence is a woman aged 18 to 35 in good health and CMV-seronegative. The specimen sequenced was PBMCs. The rearrangement combines TRBV7-2 with TRBJ2-5, with 10 bases in between that match TRBD2. The DNA is as follows: TGTGCCAGCAGCTTAAACGGACTAGCGGCGACCGGGGAGACCCAGTACTTC. Translated, it reads CASSLNGLAATGETQYF.